This T cell receptor beta chain was retrieved from a study of blood T cell repertoires in COVID-19. The CDR3 length is 10 residues. Germline V gene lookup returns CDR1 SGHTA and CDR2 FQGNSA. TCRdb's copy holds only in-frame clones and misses some; the assay was immunoSEQ multiplex PCR. The table records about 310,000 clones, approximately 86% of them present only once. In regard to this clone: One junction end does not reproduce the germline sequence, and a read error may be involved.

The receptor's source is a young woman who had recovered from COVID-19. The sequenced material came from PBMCs or T cells enriched from blood (not recorded which). The chain couples TRBV7-2 to TRBJ1-2; no clear D. CDR3 coding DNA: TGTGCCAGCAGCTTAGCGCCTGAGTCCTTC. Translation gives CASSLAPESF.